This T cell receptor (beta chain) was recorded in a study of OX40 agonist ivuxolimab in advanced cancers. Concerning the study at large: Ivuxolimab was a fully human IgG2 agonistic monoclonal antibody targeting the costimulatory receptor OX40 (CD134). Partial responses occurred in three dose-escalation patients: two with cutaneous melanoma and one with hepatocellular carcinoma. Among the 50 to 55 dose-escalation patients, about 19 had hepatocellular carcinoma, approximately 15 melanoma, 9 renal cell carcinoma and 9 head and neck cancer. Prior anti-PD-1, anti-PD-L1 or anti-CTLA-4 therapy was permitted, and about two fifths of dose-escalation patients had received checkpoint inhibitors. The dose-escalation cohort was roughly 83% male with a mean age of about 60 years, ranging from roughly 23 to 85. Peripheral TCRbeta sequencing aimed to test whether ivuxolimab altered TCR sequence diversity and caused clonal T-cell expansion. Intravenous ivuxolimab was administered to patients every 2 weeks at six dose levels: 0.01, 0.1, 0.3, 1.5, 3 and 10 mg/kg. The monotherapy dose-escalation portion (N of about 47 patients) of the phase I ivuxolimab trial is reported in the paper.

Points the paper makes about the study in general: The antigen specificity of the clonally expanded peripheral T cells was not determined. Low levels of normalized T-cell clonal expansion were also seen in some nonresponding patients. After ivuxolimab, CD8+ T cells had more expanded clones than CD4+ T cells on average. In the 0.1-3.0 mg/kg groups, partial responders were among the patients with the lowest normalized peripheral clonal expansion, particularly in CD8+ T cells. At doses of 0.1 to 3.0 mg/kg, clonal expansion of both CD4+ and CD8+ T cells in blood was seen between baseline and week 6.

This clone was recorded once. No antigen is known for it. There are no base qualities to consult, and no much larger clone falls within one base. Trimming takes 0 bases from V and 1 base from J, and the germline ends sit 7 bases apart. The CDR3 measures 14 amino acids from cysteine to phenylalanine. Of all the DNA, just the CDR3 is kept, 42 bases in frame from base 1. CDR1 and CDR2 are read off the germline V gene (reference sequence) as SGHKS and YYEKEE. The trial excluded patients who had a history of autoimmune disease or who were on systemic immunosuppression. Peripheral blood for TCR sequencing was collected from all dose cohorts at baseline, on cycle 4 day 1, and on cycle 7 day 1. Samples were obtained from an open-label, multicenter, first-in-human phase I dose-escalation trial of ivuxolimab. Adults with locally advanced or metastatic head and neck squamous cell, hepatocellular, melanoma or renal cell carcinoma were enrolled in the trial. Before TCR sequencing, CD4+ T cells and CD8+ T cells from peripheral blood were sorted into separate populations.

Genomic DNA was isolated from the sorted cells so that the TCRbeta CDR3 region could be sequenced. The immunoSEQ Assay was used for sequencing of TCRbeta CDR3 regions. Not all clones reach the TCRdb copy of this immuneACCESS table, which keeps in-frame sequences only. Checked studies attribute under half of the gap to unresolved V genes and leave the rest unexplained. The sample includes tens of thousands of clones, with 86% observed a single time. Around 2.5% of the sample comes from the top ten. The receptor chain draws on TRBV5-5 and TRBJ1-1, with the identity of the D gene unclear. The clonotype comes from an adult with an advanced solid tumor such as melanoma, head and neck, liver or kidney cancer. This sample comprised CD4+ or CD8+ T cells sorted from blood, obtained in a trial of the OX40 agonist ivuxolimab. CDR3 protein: CASSLGAQNTEAFF. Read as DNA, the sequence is TGTGCCAGCAGCTTGGGGGCGCAGAACACTGAAGCTTTCTTT.